This TCR beta chain was documented in a study of T cell changes during pregnancy in multiple sclerosis. Repertoires were generated with immunoSEQ multiplex PCR, while TCRdb's copy carries only in-frame clones and drops some. This table holds some 110,000 clones, more than 85% found once. This clone appeared once. CDR3 size: 15 residues. Germline lookup yields CDR1 SGHAT and CDR2 FQNNGV. Trimming stripped 2 bases from V and 3 bases from J, with 10 bases between. The chain links TRBV11-2 to TRBJ2-2; no clear D. Sequencing was performed on peripheral blood, taken in the third trimester of pregnancy. The origin of this receptor is a female donor with multiple sclerosis, enrolled in a pregnancy study. The CDR3 sequence: CASSLTLPYTGELFF. CDR3 nucleotide sequence: TGTGCCAGCAGCTTAACCCTACCCTACACCGGGGAGCTGTTTTTT.